These 12 T cell receptor beta chains came from one sample sequenced in a study of OX40 agonist ivuxolimab in advanced cancers. The library was prepared using the immunoSEQ multiplex PCR assay. TCRdb mirrors the immuneACCESS table, restricted to in-frame sequences. Some clones are absent from its copies; in checked studies, under half trace to an unresolved V gene, and the reason for the others is unknown. The sample data list tens of thousands of clones, and around nine tenths of these were observed just once. In total, the top ten clones hold about 0.77% of the sample. This specimen was CD4+ or CD8+ T cells sorted from blood, taken in a trial of the OX40 agonist ivuxolimab. The receptors were gathered from an adult with an advanced solid tumor such as melanoma, head and neck, liver or kidney cancer.

This chain connects TRBV28 to TRBJ1-4, with D hard to call. Germline CDR1 reads MDHEN; CDR2 reads SYDVKM. V was clipped by 6 bases and J by 2 bases, with 1 base between them. This CDR3 contains 11 residues. As DNA, the CDR3 is TGTGCCAGCAGCACTAATGAAAAACTGTTTTTT. It translates to CASSTNEKLFF.

J is TRBJ1-3 and V is TRBV9, with 8 bases identical to TRBD1. V shed 3 bases, J shed 0 bases, and the junction held 2 bases outside the gene matches. Germline V lookup: CDR1 SGDLS, CDR2 YYNGEE. The CDR3 runs to 15 residues. In DNA form, the CDR3 reads TGTGCCAGCAGCGAAGGACAGGGCTCTGGAAACACCATATATTTT. Encoded protein: CASSEGQGSGNTIYF.

This chain joins TRBV7-8 and TRBJ2-3; D is unresolved. CDR3 length: 12 residues. In germline, CDR1 is SGHVS, CDR2 FQNEAQ. V dropped 2 bases and J dropped 4 bases, with 4 bases sitting between them. The CDR3 coding sequence is TGTGCCAGCAGCTTATTTTCAGATACGCAGTATTTT. Translated, it gives CASSLFSDTQYF.

J is TRBJ1-1 and V is TRBV5-1, with TRBD1 as a possible D gene (6 bases). Germline-derived CDR1 and CDR2 are SGHRS and YFSETQ. The germline V and J ends were trimmed by 0 bases and 6 bases, with 12 bases remaining between them. CDR3 length equals 14 residues. The DNA of the CDR3 is TGCGCCAGCAGCTTGGCCGGGGGCAGGTCTGAAGCTTTCTTT. Protein product: CASSLAGGRSEAFF.

This chain connects TRBV4-1 to TRBJ2-3; D is undetermined. The V gene lost 0 bases and the J gene lost 5 bases, with 18 bases spanning the gap. CDR3 length equals 17 residues. Germline V gene lookup returns CDR1 MGHRA and CDR2 YSYEKL. The CDR3 coding sequence is TGCGCCAGCAGCCAAGATCCCCGGTCCGCAGGCGAAGATACGCAGTATTTT. Its translation: CASSQDPRSAGEDTQYF.

The gene calls are TRBV6-1 and TRBJ1-2; D is possibly TRBD1 (6 bases). Germline assignment: CDR1 MNHNS and CDR2 SASEGT. V was pared by 3 bases and J by 5 bases, with 7 bases between. The CDR3 is made up of 12 amino acids. The CDR3 sequence is CASSEQGYGYTF. Here the CDR3 DNA reads TGTGCCAGCAGTGAGCAGGGGTATGGCTACACCTTC.

This rearrangement joins TRBV5-4 to TRBJ1-1, with D unclear. Per the germline V gene, CDR1 is SGHNT and CDR2 is YYREEE (reference sequence). Trimming cost V 4 bases and J 0 bases, with 10 bases left between them. The length of the CDR3 is 14 residues. The CDR3 sequence: CASSRGGMNTEAFF. The DNA for the CDR3 is TGTGCCAGCAGCCGAGGAGGAATGAACACTGAAGCTTTCTTT.

The V gene is TRBV10-3, the J gene TRBJ1-2; tentative D call: TRBD1 (6 bases). Trimming removed 4 bases from V and 3 bases from J, with 18 bases in between. The CDR3 is made up of 16 amino acids. CDR1 and CDR2 (germline): ENHRY, SYGVKD. The CDR3 here is CAISVDRSSPHYGYTF. CDR3 DNA: TGTGCCATCAGTGTAGACAGGAGCTCCCCCCACTATGGCTACACCTTC.

The CDR3 DNA reads TGCGCCAGCAGCTTCTTCAGCGGGAGTACGAACACCGGGGAGCTGTTTTTT. Its protein is CASSFFSGSTNTGELFF. The chain links TRBV5-1 to TRBJ2-2; TRBD2 matches at 8 bases. Trimming removed 2 bases from V and 0 bases from J; junction bases left unmatched: 6. Germline V gene lookup returns CDR1 SGHRS and CDR2 YFSETQ. CDR3 length: 17 residues.

The chain couples TRBV27 to TRBJ2-2; D gene uncertain. Germline values: CDR1 MNHEY, CDR2 SMNVEV (reference sequence). This CDR3 is 14 amino acids long. V was clipped by 6 bases and J by 2 bases, with 10 bases between them. CDR3 residues: CASRYTDNTGELFF. CDR3 sequence (DNA): TGTGCCAGCAGGTACACAGACAACACCGGGGAGCTGTTTTTT.

This chain uses TRBV30 with TRBJ2-1; TRBD1 or TRBD2 may be the D gene (5 bases each). This CDR3 is 15 amino acids long. Trimming pared 6 bases from V and 3 bases from J, leaving 18 bases between. Per germline, CDR1 GTSNPN and CDR2 SVGIG (reference sequence). The CDR3 DNA reads TGTGCCTGTCGAGGAACCGGGACCTACTACAATGAGCAGTTCTTC. It encodes CACRGTGTYYNEQFF.

This chain links TRBV19 with TRBJ1-5; possibly TRBD1 for D (6 bases). This CDR3 spans 15 amino acids. V was clipped by 4 bases and J by 5 bases, with 15 bases between them. CDR1 is LNHDA and CDR2 is SQIVND in the germline V gene (reference sequence). In DNA, the CDR3 is TGTGCCAGTAGTACCCGACTGAGGGGGGATCAGCCCCAGCATTTT. Amino acid sequence: CASSTRLRGDQPQHF.